Presented here are 10 T cell receptor beta chains from one specimen sequenced in a study of T cells in localized non-small cell lung cancer. Data came from immunoSEQ multiplex PCR; TCRdb stores just in-frame clones and leaves some out. The table records 75,000 to 80,000 clones, around 82% of them present only once. The source material was peripheral blood, sampled before any cancer treatment. These receptors originate from a female donor over 55 with stage I lung adenocarcinoma.

This rearrangement joins TRBV6-1 to TRBJ1-3; D remains unclear. Trimming removed 4 bases at V and 0 bases at J, with 13 bases between. Germline assignment: CDR1 MNHNS and CDR2 SASEGT. The CDR3 has 16 amino acids. CDR3 amino acids: CASSVSLASSGNTIYF. The CDR3 DNA follows: TGTGCCAGCAGTGTAAGTCTGGCGAGCTCTGGAAACACCATATATTTT.

Only one count was recorded for this clone. This chain uses TRBV6-5 with TRBJ2-7, with 7 bases identical to TRBD1. Germline V CDR1 and CDR2: MNHEY, SVGAGI. The CDR3 loop spans 16 amino acids. J gave up 3 bases and V 2 bases, and 10 bases lay outside the gene matches. The CDR3 spells CASSYRWGQMNYEQYF. The CDR3 DNA sequence: TGTGCCAGCAGTTACCGATGGGGACAGATGAACTACGAGCAGTACTTC.

This clone was found a few times. The V gene is TRBV4-3, the J gene TRBJ1-5; the D is unclear. The length of the CDR3 is 13 residues. Trimming removed 0 bases at V and 7 bases at J, with 7 bases between. Germline V gene sequence: CDR1 LGHNA, CDR2 YSLEER. This chain's CDR3 is CASSQDKPQPQHF. The CDR3 DNA follows: TGCGCCAGCAGCCAAGATAAACCCCAGCCCCAGCATTTT.

In this sample, this clone turned up many times. The rearrangement links TRBV5-5 to TRBJ1-1, with unresolved D. V shed 4 bases and J shed 7 bases, with 14 bases lying between them. The CDR3 extends over 13 amino acids. From germline, CDR1 is SGHKS and CDR2 YYEKEE (reference sequence). In DNA form, the CDR3 reads TGTGCCAGCAGCCTTGACACGGCCCGTGAAGCTTTCTTT. The encoded protein is CASSLDTAREAFF.

J is TRBJ2-3 and V is TRBV28, with D hard to call. With 2 bases removed from V and 2 bases from J, the gap between germline ends came to 5 bases. Germline CDR1 and CDR2: MDHEN and SYDVKM. This CDR3 contains 13 residues. The CDR3 bases are TGTGCCAGCAGTTTACTTCCCACAGATACGCAGTATTTT. This encodes CASSLLPTDTQYF.

The chain joins TRBV7-2 to TRBJ2-1; TRBD2 is a possible D gene (5 bases). The CDR3 spans 12 residues. The V gene's germline CDR1 is SGHTA and CDR2 FQGNSA. V was trimmed by 4 bases and J by 10 bases, leaving 11 bases between them. DNA of the CDR3: TGTGCCAGCAGCTCGACTATCCTAGAGCAGTTCTTC. It yields the protein CASSSTILEQFF. The whole variable domain, remainder taken from reference TRBV7-2 and TRBJ2-1, is GAGVSQSPSNKVTEKGKDVELRCDPISGHTALYWYRQSLGQGLEFLIYFQGNSAPDKSGLPSDRFSAERTGGSVSTLTIQRTQQEDSAVYLCASSSTILEQFFGPGTRLTVL.

The chain combines TRBV28 with TRBJ2-1; D gene uncertain. This CDR3 has 13 amino acids. V was cut by 5 bases and J by 0 bases, with 5 bases left in between. Germline CDR1 MDHEN, CDR2 SYDVKM. The CDR3 region is CASSGSSYNEQFF. The CDR3 coding sequence is TGTGCCAGCAGTGGCAGCTCCTACAATGAGCAGTTCTTC.

The chain recombines TRBV5-1 with TRBJ2-5; TRBD2 might be the D (6 bases). CDR1 and CDR2 (germline): SGHRS, YFSETQ. The germline V and J ends were trimmed by 0 bases and 7 bases, with 13 bases remaining between them. This CDR3 is built from 14 residues. CDR3 in DNA: TGCGCCAGCAGCTTGGATTCAGTCGGGGGGACCCAGTACTTC. This translates into CASSLDSVGGTQYF.

The rearrangement links TRBV29-1 to TRBJ1-2, with TRBD1 matching 7 bases. Germline lookup yields CDR1 SQVTM and CDR2 ANQGSEA. This CDR3 has 13 residues. The junction had 10 bases not matched to a gene; V was cut back by 6 bases and J by 6 bases. Here the CDR3 DNA reads TGCAGCGTGAACCCCGCAGGGGGGCATGGCTACACCTTC. Translation gives CSVNPAGGHGYTF.

J is TRBJ1-3 and V is TRBV30; D is ambiguous. This CDR3 spans 14 amino acids. CDR1 is GTSNPN, CDR2 SVGIG, per germline (reference sequence). Trimming stripped 0 bases from V and 4 bases from J, with 10 bases between. CDR3 bases: TGTGCCTGGAGTGTCGGTGATGGGGGAAACACCATATATTTT. It yields the protein CAWSVGDGGNTIYF. The full variable domain, rest sourced from reference TRBV30 and TRBJ1-3, is SQTIHQWPATLVQPVGSPLSLECTVEGTSNPNLYWYRQAAGRGLQLLFYSVGIGQISSEVPQNLSASRPQDRQFILSSKKLLLSDSGFYLCAWSVGDGGNTIYFGEGSWLTVV.